The clone carrying this T cell receptor (beta chain) came up a few times. The data were taken from a study of blood T cells in healthy people across ages. With 4 bases removed from V and 3 bases from J, the gap between germline ends came to 17 bases. CDR3 length: 15 amino acids. Per the germline V gene, CDR1 is SGDLS and CDR2 is YYNGEE. Next came a second PCR, run for about 6 to 12 cycles, which used a sample-barcoded 5' primer along with a J-beta primer mix. MiXCR, run by TCRdb on the 5' RACE reads, gives a single entry per CDR3 protein. The table shows hundreds of thousands of distinct CDR3 sequences, with roughly 41% occurring only once.

The sample comprised blood. The TCR originated in a man at least 80 years old in good health. The rearrangement joins TRBV9 to TRBJ2-7; D possibly uses TRBD1 or TRBD2 (6 bases each). The CDR3: CASSPMGGGLYEQYF. For the CDR3, the DNA is TGTGCCAGCAGCCCCATGGGTGGGGGGCTCTACGAGCAGTACTTC.